This TCR beta chain was recorded in a study of early T cells in non-severe SARS-CoV-2 infection. This clonotype was detected only once. What it recognizes is unknown. This clone may be a read error of a much larger clone one base away. Study-wide findings and caveats: Reliance on VDJdb matching favored anti-spike CD8 responses; private and CD4 specificities were missed.

TCRdb redid the calling of the 5' RACE reads with MiXCR, one entry per CDR3 protein. The data show some 60,000 distinct CDR3 sequences, with roughly 12% seen just once and 2.9% held by the top ten. The CDR3 has 16 residues. The chain employs TRBV12-3 or TRBV12-4 and TRBJ2-7; D might be TRBD2 (5 bases). This TCR came from an adult who was a healthcare worker with PCR-confirmed SARS-CoV-2 infection or an uninfected control (not recorded which). Sequenced sample: whole blood. CDR3 loop: CANSLDGSGGPYEQYF. In nucleotides, the CDR3 is TGTGCCAACAGTTTAGATGGAAGCGGAGGCCCCTACGAGCAGTACTTC.